The clone carrying this T cell receptor beta chain has a count of ten or more. What it recognizes is unknown. These data belong to a study of T cell repertoires in cytomegalovirus infection. Study-wide context: Indications of both CMV infection and matching HLA type were provided by public TCR beta signatures.

Study conclusions and caveats: CMV carriers having the relevant HLA were flagged by cumulative public TCR beta family frequency. Dominant in the ex vivo response were TCR beta clonotypes restricted by HLA-C and specific for CMV.

One entry per CDR3 protein, called by TCRdb with MiXCR from the reads. The sample consists of around 630,000 distinct CDR3 sequences, 24% of them appearing once. The V gene's germline CDR1 is MGHDK and CDR2 SYGVNS. The V and J ends lost 3 bases and 2 bases, in that order; junction bases with no gene match: 2. The CDR3 runs 14 residues. The TCR originated in a human donor in good health (CMV status not recorded). Some clones in this sample may be carry-over from other donors' samples. Sequenced sample: CD8+ T cells from PBMCs. The J gene is TRBJ2-5, the V gene TRBV25-1; 8 bases agree with TRBD1. Here the CDR3 DNA reads TGTGCCAGCAGTGATGGGACAGGACAAGAGACCCAGTACTTC. It translates to CASSDGTGQETQYF.